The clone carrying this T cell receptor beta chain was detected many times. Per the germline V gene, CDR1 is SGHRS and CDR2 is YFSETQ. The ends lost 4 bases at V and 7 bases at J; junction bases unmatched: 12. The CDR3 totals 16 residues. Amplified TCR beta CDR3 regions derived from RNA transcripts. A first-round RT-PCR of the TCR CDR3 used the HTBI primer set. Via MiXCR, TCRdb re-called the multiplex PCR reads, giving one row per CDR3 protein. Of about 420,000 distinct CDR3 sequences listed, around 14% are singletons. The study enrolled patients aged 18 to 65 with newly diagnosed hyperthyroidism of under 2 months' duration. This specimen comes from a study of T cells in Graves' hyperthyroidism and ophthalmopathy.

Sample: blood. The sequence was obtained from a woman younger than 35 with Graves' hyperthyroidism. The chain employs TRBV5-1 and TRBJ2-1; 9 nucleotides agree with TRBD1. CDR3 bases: TGCGCCAGCAGCACCGGACCGGGACAGGGAATGAATGAGCAGTTCTTC. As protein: CASSTGPGQGMNEQFF. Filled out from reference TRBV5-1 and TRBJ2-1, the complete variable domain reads KAGVTQTPRYLIKTRGQQVTLSCSPISGHRSVSWYQQTPGQGLQFLFEYFSETQRNKGNFPGRFSGRQFSNSRSEMNVSTLELGDSALYLCASSTGPGQGMNEQFFGPGTRLTVL.